One T cell receptor (beta chain) is described in this entry. This entry is derived from a study of T cells in Graves' hyperthyroidism and ophthalmopathy. Whole-study context: Peripheral blood collection took place at initial diagnosis, before any treatment.

Looked up from germline, CDR1 is SGHAT and CDR2 is FQNNGV. The CDR3 runs 16 residues. V gave up 5 bases and J gave up 3 bases; unmatched junction bases: 9. A Clinical Activity Score of at least 3, a NOSPECS grade of at least 4 and a duration under 3 months were recorded in the ophthalmopathy patients. About 10 ml of fresh peripheral blood supplied the PBMCs. Regions amplified from RNA transcripts were the TCR beta CDR3 regions. In the first-round RT-PCR of the TCR CDR3, the HTBI primer set was used. TCRdb recomputed calls from the multiplex PCR reads with MiXCR, one row per CDR3 protein. Of about 250,000 distinct CDR3 sequences in the sample, approximately 21% are singletons; the top ten hold roughly 60%.

The sample taken for sequencing was blood. The chain couples TRBV11-2 to TRBJ2-3; 9 bases map to TRBD2. The sequence came from a man aged 25-45 years with Graves' ophthalmopathy. The CDR3 coding sequence is TGTGCCAGCAGCCGCCGAGTAGCGGGAGCTACAGATACGCAGTATTTT. Amino acids: CASSRRVAGATDTQYF.